This TCR beta chain was sequenced in a study of CD8 T cells in Susac syndrome. The study, taken as a whole, reports: CD4+ T cell repertoires in Susac syndrome lacked clonal expansion.

This clonotype was seen a single time. The target antigen is unknown. The RNA input was roughly 0.45 to 1 ug, and it was reverse transcribed with random hexamers. TCR beta CDR3 was amplified by immunoSEQ covering 54 Vbeta and 13 Jbeta. TCRdb re-analysed the immunoSEQ multiplex PCR reads in MiXCR, keeping a single row per CDR3 protein. The data contain some 250,000 distinct CDR3 sequences, almost 97% of them singletons. This CDR3 has 14 residues. Germline V gene lookup returns CDR1 GTSNPN and CDR2 SVGIG (reference sequence). This sequence joins TRBV30 and TRBJ2-3; TRBD1 agrees at 8 bases. This TCR came from a human donor with Susac syndrome. Sequences were obtained from CD4+ T cells from PBMCs. The CDR3 region is CALLRQGIADTQYF. The CDR3, as DNA: TGTGCACTCCTTCGACAGGGGATCGCAGATACGCAGTATTTT.